This T cell receptor beta chain was observed in a study of cytomegalovirus exposure and HLA in healthy donors. Study-wide context: An early release of data contained roughly 86 million unique TCRs, which came from HLA-typed donors.

This clone has just a few counts. PCR involved 60 Vbeta and 13 Jbeta primers. Original methodology: In a later analysis, the count reached 76 million or so unique TCR beta chains, with 10 million to 14 million shared. Sequencing used immunoSEQ multiplex PCR; TCRdb keeps in-frame clones, though not all of them. The V and J calls and clone size come from that table; D and trimming were worked out from the DNA. The repertoire consists of around 67,000 clones, with approximately 78% occurring once and the leading ten covering about 8%. This CDR3 is 13 amino acids long. Looked up from germline, CDR1 is SQVTM and CDR2 is ANQGSEA. With V trimmed by 8 bases and J by 1 base, 7 bases remained unmatched.

The source material was PBMCs. V and J are TRBV29-1 and TRBJ1-1; TRBD1 matches 7 bases. This sequence was found in a man younger than 35 in good health and CMV-seropositive. The DNA for the CDR3 is TGCAGCTCATTTCGGACAGGGAACACTGAAGCTTTCTTT. Translating it yields CSSFRTGNTEAFF.